This T cell receptor (beta chain) was documented in a study of blood T cell repertoires in COVID-19. Study background: The United States, Italy and Spain were the sources of the acute and convalescent COVID-19 samples.

Germline CDR1 reads SGHKS; CDR2 reads YYEKEE (reference sequence). V was pared by 0 bases and J by 1 base, with 10 bases between. The CDR3 is 15 amino acids. The method was immunoSEQ multiplex PCR; TCRdb's version includes in-frame clones alone and lacks a portion of them. The sample holds approximately 220,000 clones; 83% are singletons and the top ten take 4.8%. Specimen: PBMCs or T cells enriched from blood (not recorded which). The clonotype was recovered from a woman aged 50 to 60 who had been exposed to COVID-19. J is TRBJ1-1 and V is TRBV5-5; possibly TRBD1 for D (6 bases). The CDR3 DNA reads TGTGCCAGCAGCTTGGGGGGGCCACCGAACACTGAAGCTTTCTTT. It encodes CASSLGGPPNTEAFF.